This T cell receptor (beta chain) was found in a study of a mutant IDH1 vaccine in newly diagnosed glioma. Turning to the study itself: All eight of the vaccinations patients received fell in weeks 1, 3, 5, 7, 11, 15, 19 and 23. Vaccination followed radiotherapy alone by 4-6 weeks, or accompanied temozolomide cycles. Averaging around 40 years of age, treated patients were roughly 60% male and roughly 40% female. Every participant had undergone radiotherapy, temozolomide, or both before, and most underwent both.

The CDR3 consists of 13 residues. Germline values: CDR1 SNHLY, CDR2 FYNNEI. V shed 8 bases, J shed 4 bases, and the junction held 4 bases outside the gene matches. The time point here: week 11, during vaccination. In every dose of vaccine, 300 ug of mutant IDH1 20-mer peptide was given alongside topical imiquimod. With regard to this clone: As yet, its antigen is unknown.

Repertoires were generated with immunoSEQ multiplex PCR, while TCRdb's copy carries only in-frame clones and drops some. The sample gives tens of thousands of clones, roughly 90% of which show up once; over 2% is in the top ten. The specimen comprised PBMCs, sampled from a glioma patient whose treatment included an IDH1 peptide vaccine. The V gene is TRBV2, the J gene TRBJ2-2, with TRBD1 matching 7 bases. The TCR originated in a man between 50 and 59 years old with glioma. The CDR3 DNA follows: TGTGCCAGCGACAGGGTCGGCACCGGGGAGCTGTTTTTT. The encoded protein is CASDRVGTGELFF.